One T cell receptor (beta chain) is described in this entry. What it recognizes is unknown. Trimming removed 1 base from V and 8 bases from J, with 14 bases in between. Germline loops: CDR1 LGHDT, CDR2 YNNKEL (reference sequence). CDR3 length equals 14 residues. The data were produced by immunoSEQ multiplex PCR, yet TCRdb's version contains in-frame clones alone and is incomplete. This repertoire shows fewer than 500,000 clones, 90% found once; its top ten account for around 4.2%. These data originate in a study of Ad26.COV2.S vaccination and SARS-CoV-2 variants. The overall study: Ad26.COV2.S given intramuscularly, once or twice 56 days apart.

Notes on the study in general: Vaccinees reportedly had broad spike-specific CD8+ and CD4+ T cell responses.

The sample's treatment: 15 to 20 received Ad26.COV2.S at low or high dose, single or two shots; about five received placebo; per-sample allocation not given. Sample collection was performed on day 63 after the first vaccine or placebo injection. The chain recombines TRBV3-1 (or the pseudogene TRBV3-2) with TRBJ1-2; a possible D gene is TRBD1 (6 bases). The receptor comes from a person between 18 and 60 years old who received the Ad26.COV2.S COVID-19 vaccine or a placebo. Sample: peripheral blood, taken in a trial of Ad26.COV2.S vaccine versus placebo. The CDR3 nucleotides are TGTGCCAGCAGCCAAGTTGGGGGCGCCTGGGGCTACACCTTC. Translation: CASSQVGGAWGYTF.